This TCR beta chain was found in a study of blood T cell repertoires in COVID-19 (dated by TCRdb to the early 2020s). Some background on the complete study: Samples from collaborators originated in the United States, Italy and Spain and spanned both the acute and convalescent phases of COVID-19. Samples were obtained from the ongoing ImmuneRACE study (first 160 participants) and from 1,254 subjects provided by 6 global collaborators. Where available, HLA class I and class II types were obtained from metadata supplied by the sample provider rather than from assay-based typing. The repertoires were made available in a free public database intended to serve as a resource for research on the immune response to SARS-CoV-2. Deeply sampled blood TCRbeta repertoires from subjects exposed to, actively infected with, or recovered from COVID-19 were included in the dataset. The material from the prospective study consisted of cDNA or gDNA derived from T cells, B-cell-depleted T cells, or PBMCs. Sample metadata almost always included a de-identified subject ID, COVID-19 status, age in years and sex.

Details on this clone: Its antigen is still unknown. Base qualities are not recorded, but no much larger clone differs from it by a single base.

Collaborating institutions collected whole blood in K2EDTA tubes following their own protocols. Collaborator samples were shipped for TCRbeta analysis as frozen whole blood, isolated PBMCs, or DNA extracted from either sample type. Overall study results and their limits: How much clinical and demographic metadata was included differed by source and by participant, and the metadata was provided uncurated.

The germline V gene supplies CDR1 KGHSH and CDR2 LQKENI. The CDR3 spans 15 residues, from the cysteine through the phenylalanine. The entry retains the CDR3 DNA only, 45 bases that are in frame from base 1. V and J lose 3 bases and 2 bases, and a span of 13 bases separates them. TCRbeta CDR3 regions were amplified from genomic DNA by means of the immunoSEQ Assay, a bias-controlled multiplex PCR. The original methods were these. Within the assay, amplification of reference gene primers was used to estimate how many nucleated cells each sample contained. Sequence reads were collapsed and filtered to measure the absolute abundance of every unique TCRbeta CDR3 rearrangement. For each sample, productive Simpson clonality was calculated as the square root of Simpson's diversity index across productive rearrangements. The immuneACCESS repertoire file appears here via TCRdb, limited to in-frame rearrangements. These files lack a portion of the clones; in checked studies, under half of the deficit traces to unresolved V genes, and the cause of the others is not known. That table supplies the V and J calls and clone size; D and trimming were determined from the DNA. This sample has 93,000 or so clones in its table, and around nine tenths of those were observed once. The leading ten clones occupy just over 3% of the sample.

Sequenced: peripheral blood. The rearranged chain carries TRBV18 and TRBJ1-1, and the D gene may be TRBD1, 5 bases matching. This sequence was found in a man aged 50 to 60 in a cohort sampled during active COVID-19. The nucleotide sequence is TGTGCCAGCTCACCCAAAGCCGGGGGTAACACTGAAGCTTTCTTT. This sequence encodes CASSPKAGGNTEAFF.